This T cell receptor beta chain was captured in a study of blood T cell repertoires in COVID-19. The CDR3 is made up of 13 amino acids. V was pared by 3 bases and J by 3 bases, with 10 bases between. Germline V gene lookup returns CDR1 SGHDT and CDR2 YYEEEE. TCRdb's table, derived via immunoSEQ multiplex PCR, lists solely in-frame clones and lacks some. The repertoire has over 65,000 clones, approximately 86% of them found once; the top ten carry over 15%. The specimen sequenced was peripheral blood. V gene TRBV5-6 combines with J gene TRBJ2-7, with D possibly being TRBD1 (6 bases). The origin of this receptor is a man of 80 years or more with active or convalescent COVID-19. In DNA, the CDR3 is TGTGCCAGCAGCTCAGGACAGAACTACGAGCAGTACGTC. It specifies CASSSGQNYEQYV.